This TCR beta chain derives from a study of early T cells in non-severe SARS-CoV-2 infection. Study at large: Unsorted whole-blood RNA was sequenced in bulk, leaving chains unpaired.

Trimming removed 5 bases from V and 1 base from J, with 16 bases in between. The germline gives CDR1 SGHVS, CDR2 FNYEAQ. CDR3 size: 16 residues. The library protocol tagged individual cDNA molecules with unique molecular identifiers. TCRdb processed the 5' RACE reads anew with MiXCR; each CDR3 protein has one entry. The repertoire holds some 85,000 distinct CDR3 sequences, with roughly 13% as singletons. This clonotype appeared many times. The sequenced sample consisted of whole blood. This TCR was sampled from an adult who was a healthcare worker with PCR-confirmed SARS-CoV-2 infection or an uninfected control (not recorded which). This chain joins TRBV7-6 and TRBJ2-3; tentatively, D is TRBD1 or TRBD2 (5 bases each). This CDR3 reads CASSPPLQGRTDTQYF. In DNA, the CDR3 is TGTGCCAGCAGCCCTCCTCTCCAGGGACGCACAGATACGCAGTATTTT.